These T cell receptor beta chains were read from a single sample in a study of shared clonotypes between healthy human individuals. Sequencing used immunoSEQ multiplex PCR; TCRdb keeps in-frame clones, though not all of them. The sample yields around 600,000 clones, 98% seen once. Sequencing was performed on naive CD8+ T cells sorted from blood. Source of these receptors: a man younger than 45 in good health. The CDR3 runs from the conserved cysteine through the conserved F or W. A D gene is named only where the DNA matches it firmly. Size values are once, few and many counts, or a class for expanded clones, and some rows have none.

j_gene | v_gene | abundance | d_gene | CDR3nt | CDR3aa
TRBJ2-1 | TRBV6-1 | NA | NA | TGTGCCAGCGGGAGATTGGCGGGCTCCTACAATGAGCAGTTCTTC | CASGRLAGSYNEQFF
TRBJ1-2 | TRBV15 | NA | NA | TGTGCCACCAGCGTAGATACAGGGTCCTCCTATGGCTACACCTTC | CATSVDTGSSYGYTF
TRBJ2-7 | TRBV11-2 | NA | TRBD2 | TGTGCCAGCAGCCCGGGACTAGCGGTAGCCTACGAGCAGTACTTC | CASSPGLAVAYEQYF
TRBJ1-4 | TRBV15 | NA | NA | TGTGCCACCAGCAAGCGGACAGCCTATGAAAAACTGTTTTTT | CATSKRTAYEKLFF
TRBJ2-5 | TRBV11-3 | NA | NA | TGTGCCAGCAGCCACCGGGACCACACGGGGGAGACCCAGTACTTC | CASSHRDHTGETQYF
TRBJ2-1 | TRBV27 | NA | NA | TGTGCCAGCAGTTTAAACTACAATGAGCAGTTCTTC | CASSLNYNEQFF
TRBJ2-1 | TRBV6-1 | NA | TRBD2 | TGTGCCAGCAGTGAACGACTAGCGGGAGGCTGGGAGCAGTTCTTC | CASSERLAGGWEQFF
TRBJ2-5 | TRBV27 | NA | NA | TGTGCCAGCAGTTTGGACAGAGAGGGAGACAGGGAGACCCAGTACTTC | CASSLDREGDRETQYF
TRBJ1-5 | TRBV30 | NA | NA | TGTGCCTGGACCCTGGGGGGAAACCAGCCCCAGCATTTT | CAWTLGGNQPQHF
TRBJ2-1 | TRBV28 | NA | NA | TGTGCCAGCAGTTTAAGGAACAGCTACAATGAGCAGTTCTTC | CASSLRNSYNEQFF
TRBJ2-7 | TRBV7-6 | NA | NA | TGTGCCAGCAGCCCGGCGGGGGCCGAGCAGTACTTC | CASSPAGAEQYF
TRBJ2-7 | TRBV27 | NA | TRBD2 | TGTGCCAGCAGTCTGACTAGCGCGACCTACGAGCAGTACTTC | CASSLTSATYEQYF
TRBJ2-2 | TRBV7-7 | once | TRBD1 | TGTGCCAGCAGCTTAGAGTTAGTCCGGACAGGGGTTACCGGGGAGCTGTTTTTT | CASSLELVRTGVTGELFF
TRBJ2-7 | TRBV6-5 | NA | TRBD1 | TGTGCCAGCAGCCGAGGGGGCAGAGACGAGCAGTACTTC | CASSRGGRDEQYF
TRBJ2-1 | TRBV10-3 | NA | NA | TGTGCCATCAGTGAGATCGGTAGTCCCAATGAGCAGTTCTTC | CAISEIGSPNEQFF
TRBJ2-7 | TRBV29-1 | NA | NA | TGCAGCGTGGCAACAGGGATCTCCTACGAGCAGTACTTC | CSVATGISYEQYF
TRBJ1-2 | TRBV11-2 | NA | NA | TGTGCCAGCAGCTTAGGGAAAACCGGGGCAAGAACCTATGGCTACACCTTC | CASSLGKTGARTYGYTF
TRBJ2-7 | TRBV15 | NA | TRBD1 | TGTGCCACCCGACAGGGTCTTGGCGAGCAGTACTTC | CATRQGLGEQYF
TRBJ2-7 | TRBV27 | NA | TRBD1 | TGTGCCAGCAGACCAGACAGGGGCCACGAGCAGTACTTC | CASRPDRGHEQYF
TRBJ2-3 | TRBV10-3 | NA | TRBD2 | TGTGCCTCTTCCGGGGGGGACACAGATACGCAGTATTTT | CASSGGDTDTQYF
TRBJ2-7 | TRBV10-3 | once | NA | TGTGCCACCCGGACCGTAGGCTACGAGCAGTACTTC | CATRTVGYEQYF
TRBJ1-1 | TRBV5-5 | NA | NA | TGTGCCAGCAGCCCGGAGGGCAGGGAGGGCACTGAAGCTTTCTTT | CASSPEGREGTEAFF
TRBJ2-2 | TRBV5-6 | NA | TRBD1 | TGTGCCAGGAAACAGGGGCTTTACACCGGGGAGCTGTTTTTT | CARKQGLYTGELFF
TRBJ2-7 | TRBV4-1 | NA | TRBD1 | TGCGCCAGCAGCTTGAGGACAGGGACCTACGAGCAGTACTTC | CASSLRTGTYEQYF
TRBJ2-7 | TRBV9 | NA | NA | TGTGCCAGCAGCTTCGGGACCGAGTCCTACGAGCAGTACTTC | CASSFGTESYEQYF
TRBJ2-7 | TRBV27 | NA | NA | TGTGCCAGCAGTTTGCCAGGCAGCTCCTACGAGCAGTACTTC | CASSLPGSSYEQYF
TRBJ2-7 | TRBV9 | NA | TRBD2 | TGTGCCAGCAGTCAAGCGGGAGGCGGATACGAGCAGTACTTC | CASSQAGGGYEQYF
TRBJ2-2 | TRBV2 | once | NA | TGTGCCAGCAGAAAGGTAACAGGGACCCCGGGACACTCGGCGAACACCGGGGAGCTGTTTTTT | CASRKVTGTPGHSANTGELFF
TRBJ2-3 | TRBV28 | NA | TRBD1 | TGTGCCAGCAGCTCGGACAGGCCTGGCGATACGCAGTATTTT | CASSSDRPGDTQYF
TRBJ2-5 | TRBV11-2 | NA | NA | TGTGCCAGCAGCTTAAAAGAGACCCAGTACTTC | CASSLKETQYF
TRBJ2-1 | TRBV30 | NA | TRBD2 | TGTGCCTTCAACGGCCTAGCGGGCGAGAATACTTTCTTC | CAFNGLAGENTFF
TRBJ2-1 | TRBV7-9 | NA | NA | TGTGCCAGCAGCTTAGCGCTGAGTCATAAGCGTGAGCAGTTCTTC | CASSLALSHKREQFF
TRBJ2-3 | TRBV14 | NA | NA | TGTGCCAGCAGCAGCCCTGGTATTAGCACAGATACGCAGTATTTT | CASSSPGISTDTQYF
TRBJ2-1 | TRBV5-4 | NA | TRBD1 | TGTGCCAGCAGCTTGGCAGGGGGCATTTTTGAGCAGTTCTTC | CASSLAGGIFEQFF
TRBJ2-7 | TRBV29-1 | NA | TRBD1 | TGCAGCGTTGAAGGGACAGGAATTGGCTACGAGCAGTACTTC | CSVEGTGIGYEQYF
TRBJ2-1 | TRBV6-1 | NA | NA | TGTGCCGGAGGGTATGAGCAGTTCTTC | CAGGYEQFF
TRBJ1-1 | TRBV13 | NA | NA | TGTGCCAGCAGCCCTATAGGTCTGCCGGTTGAAGCTTTCTTT | CASSPIGLPVEAFF
TRBJ2-7 | TRBV5-8 | NA | NA | TGTGCCAGCAGCTTGCGCTCAGCTGAATCCTACGAGCAGTACTTC | CASSLRSAESYEQYF
TRBJ2-3 | TRBV9 | NA | TRBD2 | TGTGCCAGCAGCGTGAACCCCCCGCCTAGCGGAAGCACAGATACGCAGTATTTT | CASSVNPPPSGSTDTQYF
TRBJ2-7 | TRBV11-2 | NA | NA | TGTGCCAGCAGCATGCCGCACTATTACGAGCAGTACTTC | CASSMPHYYEQYF
TRBJ2-7 | TRBV27 | NA | TRBD2 | TGTGCCAGCAGTTGGGGGGGCGAGCAGTACTTC | CASSWGGEQYF
TRBJ2-5 | TRBV5-1 | NA | NA | TGCGCCAGCAGCTTGGCCGAAATCCAGCAAGAGACCCAGTACTTC | CASSLAEIQQETQYF
TRBJ2-7 | TRBV5-1 | NA | TRBD2 | TGCGCCAGCAGCTCCTACAGCGGGAGCTACGAGCAGTACTTC | CASSSYSGSYEQYF
TRBJ1-5 | TRBV2 | NA | NA | TGTGCCAGCAGTGAAGATAGGACGGGGGGCAATCAGCCCCAGCATTTT | CASSEDRTGGNQPQHF
TRBJ2-1 | TRBV4-1 | NA | NA | TGCGCCAGCAGCCAGCAAAGTCCTGAGCAGTTCTTC | CASSQQSPEQFF
TRBJ1-1 | TRBV6-6 | NA | NA | TGTGCCAGCAGCCCACGACACCCCGGAGCTTTCTTT | CASSPRHPGAFF
TRBJ2-1 | TRBV7-9 | NA | TRBD2 | TGTGCCAGCAGCTCCACAGCGGGAGGGCCTAACAATGAGCAGTTCTTC | CASSSTAGGPNNEQFF
TRBJ2-1 | TRBV19 | NA | NA | TGTGCCAGTAGTCGGTGGGGCAGCTCCTACAATGAGCAGTTCTTC | CASSRWGSSYNEQFF
TRBJ2-3 | TRBV29-1 | NA | NA | TGCAGCGTTGGGCGGTGGCAGGGATTAGATACGCAGTATTTT | CSVGRWQGLDTQYF
TRBJ2-3 | TRBV19 | NA | TRBD2 | TGTGCCAGTAGTAGGACTAGCGGGAGCACAGATACGCAGTATTTT | CASSRTSGSTDTQYF
TRBJ2-7 | TRBV14 | NA | NA | TGTGCCAGCAGGCAAGACAGCGCCTACGAGCAGTACTTC | CASRQDSAYEQYF
TRBJ2-1 | TRBV10-3 | NA | TRBD2 | TGTGCCATCAGCCTAAGTAGCGGGGCCTGGAATGAGCAGTTCTTC | CAISLSSGAWNEQFF